This section outlines one T cell receptor beta chain sequence together with its context. TCRdb redid the calling of the 5' RACE reads with MiXCR, one entry per CDR3 protein. The sample lists 37,000 or so distinct CDR3 sequences, 5.8% occurring once. This entry comes from a study of early T cells in non-severe SARS-CoV-2 infection. This CDR3 contains 19 residues. The germline V gene has CDR1 SGHVS and CDR2 FNYEAQ. The V segment lost 6 bases and the J segment 0 bases; nucleotides outside the gene matches: 16. Sequencing input: whole blood. The receptor was isolated from an adult who was a healthcare worker with PCR-confirmed SARS-CoV-2 infection or an uninfected control (not recorded which). The rearrangement links TRBV7-6 to TRBJ1-3, with 8 nucleotides matching TRBD1. In DNA form, the CDR3 reads TGTGCCAGCAGTTACACACCACCCCTGACAGGGGTCTCTGGAAACACCATATATTTT. Protein: CASSYTPPLTGVSGNTIYF.